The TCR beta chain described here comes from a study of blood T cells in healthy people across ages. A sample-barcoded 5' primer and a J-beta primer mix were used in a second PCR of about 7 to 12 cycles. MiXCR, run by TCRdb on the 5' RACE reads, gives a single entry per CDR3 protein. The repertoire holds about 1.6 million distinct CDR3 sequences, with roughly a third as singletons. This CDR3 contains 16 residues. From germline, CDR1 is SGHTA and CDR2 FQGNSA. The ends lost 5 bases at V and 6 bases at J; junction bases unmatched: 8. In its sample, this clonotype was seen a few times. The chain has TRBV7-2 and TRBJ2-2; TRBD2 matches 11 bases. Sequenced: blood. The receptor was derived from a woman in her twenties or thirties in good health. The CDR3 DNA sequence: TGTGCCAGCAGCCTACAGGGACTAGCGGTGGCCGGGGAGCTGTTTTTT. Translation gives CASSLQGLAVAGELFF.